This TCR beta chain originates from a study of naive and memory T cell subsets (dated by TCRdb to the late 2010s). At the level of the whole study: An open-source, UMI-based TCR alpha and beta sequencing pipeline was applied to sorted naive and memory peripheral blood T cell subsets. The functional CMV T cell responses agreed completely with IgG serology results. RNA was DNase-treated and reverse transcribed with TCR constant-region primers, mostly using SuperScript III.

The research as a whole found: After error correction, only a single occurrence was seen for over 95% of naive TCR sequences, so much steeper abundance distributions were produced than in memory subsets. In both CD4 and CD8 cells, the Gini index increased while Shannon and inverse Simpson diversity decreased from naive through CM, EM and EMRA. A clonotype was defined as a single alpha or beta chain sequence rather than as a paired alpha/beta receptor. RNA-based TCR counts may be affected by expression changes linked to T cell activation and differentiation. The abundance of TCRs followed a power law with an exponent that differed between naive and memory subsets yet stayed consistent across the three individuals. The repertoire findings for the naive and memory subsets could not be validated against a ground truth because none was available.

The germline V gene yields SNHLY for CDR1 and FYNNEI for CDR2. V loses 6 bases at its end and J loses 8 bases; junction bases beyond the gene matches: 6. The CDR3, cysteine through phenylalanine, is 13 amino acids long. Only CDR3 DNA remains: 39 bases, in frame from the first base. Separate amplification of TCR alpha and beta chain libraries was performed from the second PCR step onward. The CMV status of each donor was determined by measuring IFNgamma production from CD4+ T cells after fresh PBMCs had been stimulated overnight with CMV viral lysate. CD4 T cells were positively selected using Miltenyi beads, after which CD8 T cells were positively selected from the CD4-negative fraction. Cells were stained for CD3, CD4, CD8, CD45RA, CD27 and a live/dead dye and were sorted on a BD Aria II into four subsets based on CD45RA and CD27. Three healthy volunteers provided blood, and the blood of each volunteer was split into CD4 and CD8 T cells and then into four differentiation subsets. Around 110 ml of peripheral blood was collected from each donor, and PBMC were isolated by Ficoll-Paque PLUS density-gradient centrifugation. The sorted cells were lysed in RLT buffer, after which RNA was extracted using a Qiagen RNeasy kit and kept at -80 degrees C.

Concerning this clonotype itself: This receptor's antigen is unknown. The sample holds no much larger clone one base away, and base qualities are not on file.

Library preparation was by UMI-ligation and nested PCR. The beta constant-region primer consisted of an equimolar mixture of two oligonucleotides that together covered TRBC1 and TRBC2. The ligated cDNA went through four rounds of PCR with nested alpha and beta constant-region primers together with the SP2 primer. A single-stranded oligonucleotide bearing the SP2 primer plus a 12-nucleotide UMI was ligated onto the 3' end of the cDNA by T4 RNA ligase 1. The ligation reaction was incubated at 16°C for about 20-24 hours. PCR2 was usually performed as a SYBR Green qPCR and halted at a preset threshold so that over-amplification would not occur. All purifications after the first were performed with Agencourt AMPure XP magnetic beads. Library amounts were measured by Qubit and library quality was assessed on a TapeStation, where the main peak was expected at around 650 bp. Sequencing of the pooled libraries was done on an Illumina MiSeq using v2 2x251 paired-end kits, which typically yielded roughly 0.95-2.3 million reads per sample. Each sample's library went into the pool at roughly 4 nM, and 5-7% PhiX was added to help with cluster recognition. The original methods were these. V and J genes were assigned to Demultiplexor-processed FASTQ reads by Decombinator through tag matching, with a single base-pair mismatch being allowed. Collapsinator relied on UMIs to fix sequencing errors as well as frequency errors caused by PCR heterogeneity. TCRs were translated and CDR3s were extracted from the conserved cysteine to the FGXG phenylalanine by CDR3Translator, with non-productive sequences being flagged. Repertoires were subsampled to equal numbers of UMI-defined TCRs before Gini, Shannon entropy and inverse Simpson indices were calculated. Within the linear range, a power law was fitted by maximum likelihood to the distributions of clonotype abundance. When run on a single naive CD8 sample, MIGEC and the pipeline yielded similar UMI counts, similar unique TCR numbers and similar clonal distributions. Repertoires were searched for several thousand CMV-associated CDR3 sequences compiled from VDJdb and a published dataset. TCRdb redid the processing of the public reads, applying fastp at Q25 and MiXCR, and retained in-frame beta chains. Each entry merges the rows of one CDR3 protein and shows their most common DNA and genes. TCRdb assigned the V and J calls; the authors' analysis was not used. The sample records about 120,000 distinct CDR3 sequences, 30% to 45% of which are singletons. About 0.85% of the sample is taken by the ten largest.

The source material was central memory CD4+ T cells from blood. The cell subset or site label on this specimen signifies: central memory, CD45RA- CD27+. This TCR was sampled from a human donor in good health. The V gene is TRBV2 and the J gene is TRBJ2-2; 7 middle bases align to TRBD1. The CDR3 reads CASSLQGYGELFF. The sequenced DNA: TGTGCCAGCAGCTTACAGGGGTATGGGGAGCTGTTTTTT.